The rows below give T cell receptor beta chains drawn from one sample of a study of T cell responses to AZD1222 COVID-19 vaccine. The protocol was immunoSEQ multiplex PCR, while the TCRdb copy is restricted to in-frame clones and leaves out a portion. The sample lists some 200,000 clones; approximately 94% were seen once. Sequencing used peripheral blood, obtained 28 days after the second dose of the MenACWY control vaccine. These receptors all stem from an adult who received the MenACWY meningococcal vaccine as a control. Each CDR3 is given with its conserved first and last residue. The D gene is left open where the match is weak. Some rows mark clone size as missing; the rest say once, few, many or name a class of expanded clone.

clone size: -; D gene: -; J gene: TRBJ1-3; V gene: TRBV27; CDR3 protein: CASSFGGAGNTIYF; CDR3 DNA: TGTGCCAGCAGTTTCGGTGGGGCTGGAAACACCATATATTTT
clone size: -; D gene: -; J gene: TRBJ2-7; V gene: TRBV6-5; CDR3 protein: CASSVGTKYEQYF; CDR3 DNA: TGTGCCAGCAGCGTAGGGACAAAATACGAGCAGTACTTC
clone size: -; D gene: TRBD1; J gene: TRBJ2-3; V gene: TRBV24-1; CDR3 protein: CATSDDRVGLADTQYF; CDR3 DNA: TGTGCCACCAGTGATGACAGGGTTGGTCTCGCAGATACGCAGTATTTT
clone size: -; D gene: TRBD2; J gene: TRBJ2-2; V gene: TRBV7-3; CDR3 protein: CASRSSGGATGELFF; CDR3 DNA: TGTGCCAGCAGGTCGTCCGGGGGGGCCACCGGGGAGCTGTTTTTT
clone size: -; D gene: -; J gene: TRBJ2-5; V gene: TRBV19; CDR3 protein: CASSKSDEETQYF; CDR3 DNA: TGTGCCAGTAGTAAAAGTGATGAGGAGACCCAGTACTTC
clone size: -; D gene: TRBD2; J gene: TRBJ2-1; V gene: TRBV29-1; CDR3 protein: CSVYWREGYNEQFF; CDR3 DNA: TGCAGCGTGTACTGGCGGGAGGGCTACAATGAGCAGTTCTTC
clone size: once; D gene: -; J gene: TRBJ2-1; V gene: TRBV3-1/TRBV3-2; CDR3 protein: CASSQNSNEQFF; CDR3 DNA: TGTGCCAGCAGCCAAAACAGCAATGAGCAGTTCTTC
clone size: -; D gene: -; J gene: TRBJ1-2; V gene: TRBV5-1; CDR3 protein: CASSSLGGGQVYGYTF; CDR3 DNA: TGCGCCAGCAGCTCCCTCGGTGGTGGGCAAGTCTATGGCTACACCTTC
clone size: -; D gene: TRBD2; J gene: TRBJ2-7; V gene: TRBV5-1; CDR3 protein: CASSLVGTSDIYEQYF; CDR3 DNA: TGCGCCAGCAGCTTGGTTGGGACTAGCGACATCTACGAGCAGTACTTC
clone size: -; D gene: -; J gene: TRBJ1-1; V gene: TRBV4-1; CDR3 protein: CASSQASPRGRTTEAFF; CDR3 DNA: TGCGCCAGCAGCCAAGCTAGTCCCCGGGGGCGAACCACTGAAGCTTTCTTT
clone size: -; D gene: TRBD1; J gene: TRBJ2-5; V gene: TRBV19; CDR3 protein: CASKRGTGRQETQYF; CDR3 DNA: TGTGCCAGTAAAAGGGGGACAGGGCGTCAAGAGACCCAGTACTTC
clone size: once; D gene: TRBD1; J gene: TRBJ1-1; V gene: TRBV5-1; CDR3 protein: CASSGGQGNTEAFF; CDR3 DNA: TGCGCCAGCAGCGGGGGACAGGGGAACACTGAAGCTTTCTTT
clone size: -; D gene: -; J gene: TRBJ1-6; V gene: TRBV4-3; CDR3 protein: CASSQDPTESSPLHF; CDR3 DNA: TGCGCCAGCAGCCAAGATCCGACAGAATCATCACCCCTCCACTTT
clone size: -; D gene: -; J gene: TRBJ2-7; V gene: TRBV27; CDR3 protein: CASSQARDTYEQYF; CDR3 DNA: TGTGCCAGCAGTCAAGCCCGGGACACCTACGAGCAGTACTTC
clone size: -; D gene: -; J gene: TRBJ2-2; V gene: TRBV19; CDR3 protein: CASRPGEVRLARELFF; CDR3 DNA: TGTGCCAGTAGACCCGGGGAAGTAAGGCTAGCGAGGGAGCTGTTTTTT
clone size: -; D gene: -; J gene: TRBJ2-1; V gene: TRBV5-1; CDR3 protein: CASSLGDSSYNEQFF; CDR3 DNA: TGCGCCAGCAGCTTGGGGGATAGCTCCTACAATGAGCAGTTCTTC
clone size: -; D gene: -; J gene: TRBJ1-6; V gene: TRBV30; CDR3 protein: CAWRTSGVSFGSPLHF; CDR3 DNA: TGTGCCTGGAGGACCTCTGGGGTTTCTTTCGGGTCACCCCTCCACTTT
clone size: -; D gene: -; J gene: TRBJ2-1; V gene: TRBV11-1; CDR3 protein: CASSRRESNYNEQFF; CDR3 DNA: TGTGCCAGCAGCCGACGGGAGTCCAACTACAATGAGCAGTTCTTC
clone size: -; D gene: -; J gene: TRBJ1-3; V gene: TRBV7-9; CDR3 protein: CASSPTGTGNTIYF; CDR3 DNA: TGTGCCAGCAGCCCCACAGGGACTGGAAACACCATATATTTT
clone size: -; D gene: TRBD1; J gene: TRBJ1-6; V gene: TRBV19; CDR3 protein: CASSMGQHNSPLHF; CDR3 DNA: TGTGCCAGTAGTATGGGACAGCATAATTCACCCCTCCACTTT
clone size: -; D gene: -; J gene: TRBJ2-7; V gene: TRBV28; CDR3 protein: CASRRTASYEQYF; CDR3 DNA: TGTGCCAGCAGGCGGACGGCATCCTACGAGCAGTACTTC
clone size: -; D gene: TRBD1; J gene: TRBJ2-2; V gene: TRBV11-3; CDR3 protein: CASSRGGSGTGELFF; CDR3 DNA: TGTGCCAGCAGCAGAGGGGGCAGCGGCACCGGGGAGCTGTTTTTT
clone size: -; D gene: -; J gene: TRBJ2-3; V gene: TRBV27; CDR3 protein: CASSFRGRATDTQYF; CDR3 DNA: TGTGCCAGCAGTTTTCGTGGGCGGGCCACAGATACGCAGTATTTT